This T cell receptor (beta chain) was observed in a study of CD8+CD57+ T cells in acquired aplastic anemia. Genomic DNA templated the TCR beta VDJ and CDR3 profiling. TCRdb re-called the reads with MiXCR, one entry per CDR3 protein. The table has 50,000 or so distinct CDR3 sequences, approximately 50% seen once. Sequencing was done on patients that had shown CD8+CD57+ cell expansion by flow cytometry. Worth noting for this clonotype: One end of the junction is discordant with germline, which a read error may explain.

Germline loops: CDR1 WNHNN, CDR2 SYGVQD (reference sequence). The CDR3 contains 12 residues. Sequences were obtained from sorted CD4+, CD8+, or CD8+CD57+ T cells (not recorded which) from PBMCs. V is TRBV10-1 and J is TRBJ1-6; D is perhaps TRBD1 (5 bases). The receptor's source is a human donor with aplastic anemia. The CDR3 loop is CASGDYNPPLRF. The CDR3 DNA reads as TGCGCCAGCGGGGACTATAATCCACCCCTCCGCTTT.